This is a list of T cell receptor beta chains from one sample in a study of monozygotic twins with cystic fibrosis. TCRdb's copy holds only in-frame clones and misses some; the assay was immunoSEQ multiplex PCR. In the table there are around 21,000 clones, around nine tenths of which are singletons. Material for sequencing was blood. The origin of the receptors is a woman aged 25 to 39 with cystic fibrosis. Each CDR3 is given with its conserved first and last residue. Each record gives: V gene, J gene, CDR3 protein.

V: TRBV2; J: TRBJ2-1; CDR3: CASSAMDYEQFF
V: TRBV7-7; J: TRBJ2-5; CDR3: CASSQGGPRETQYF
V: TRBV2; J: TRBJ1-2; CDR3: CASKAGAYGYTF
V: TRBV7-9; J: TRBJ2-7; CDR3: CASSPTGAFGEQYF
V: TRBV9; J: TRBJ2-5; CDR3: CASSVDQTQETQYF
V: TRBV20-1; J: TRBJ2-3; CDR3: CSARFVDTQYF
V: TRBV4-2; J: TRBJ2-1; CDR3: CASSQGGFYNEQFF
V: TRBV6-1; J: TRBJ1-4; CDR3: CASSVVLTNEKLFF
V: TRBV6-1; J: TRBJ1-3; CDR3: CASSERLQGIADTIYF
V: TRBV7-2; J: TRBJ1-1; CDR3: CATSRDNTEAFF
V: TRBV7-2; J: TRBJ2-5; CDR3: CASSFSSPQETQYF
V: TRBV28; J: TRBJ1-1; CDR3: CASSPGGAVNTEAFF
V: TRBV6-6; J: TRBJ2-1; CDR3: CASKGGSKNEQFF